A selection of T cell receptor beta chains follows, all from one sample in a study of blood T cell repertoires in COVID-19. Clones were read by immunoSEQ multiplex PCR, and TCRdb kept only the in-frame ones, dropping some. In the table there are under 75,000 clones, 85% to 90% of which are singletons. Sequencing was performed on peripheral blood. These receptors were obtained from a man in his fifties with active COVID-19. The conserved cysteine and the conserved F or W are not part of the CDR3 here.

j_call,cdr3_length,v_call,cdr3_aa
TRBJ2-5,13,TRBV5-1,ASSLDPQTSVTQY
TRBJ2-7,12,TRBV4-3,ASSQGQGPHEQY
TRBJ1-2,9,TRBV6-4,ASKGGYGYT
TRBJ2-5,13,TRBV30,AWSGLAGGGETQY
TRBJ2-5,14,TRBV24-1,ATSDPSLAGEETQY
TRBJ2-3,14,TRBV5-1,ASSVRASGGTDTQY
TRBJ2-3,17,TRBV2,ASSVTPGVGRYRTDTQY
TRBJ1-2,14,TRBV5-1,ASSGGQGKANYGYT
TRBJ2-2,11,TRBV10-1,ASSEPGSGELF
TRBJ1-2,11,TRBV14,ASSQVGPGGYT
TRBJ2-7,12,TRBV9,ASSKGTNSYEQY
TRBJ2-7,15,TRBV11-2,ASSPRRGSGRAYEQY
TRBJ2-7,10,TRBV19,ATGTGGYEQY
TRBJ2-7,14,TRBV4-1,ASSQGVGAASYEQY
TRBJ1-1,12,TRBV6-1,ASSESRGNTEAF
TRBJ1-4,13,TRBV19,ASRYVRETNEKLF
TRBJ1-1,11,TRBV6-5,ASSYSQGQGAF
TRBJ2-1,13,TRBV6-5,ASSYQPGTFNEQF
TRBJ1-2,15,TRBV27,ASSLHSRQGASYGYT
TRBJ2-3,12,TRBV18,ASSSLRGTDTQY
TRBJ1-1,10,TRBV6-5,ATLDRVAEAF
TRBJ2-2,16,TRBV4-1,ASSQEGQLAGGLGELF
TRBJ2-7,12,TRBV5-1,ASSLQGLGGEQY
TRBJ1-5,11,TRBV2,ASRTLTYQPQH
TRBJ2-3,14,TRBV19,ASSIRLAGATDTQY
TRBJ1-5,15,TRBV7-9,ASSSGRTGGSNQPQH
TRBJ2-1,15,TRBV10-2,ASSESEPARSYNEQF
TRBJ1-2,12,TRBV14,ASSQVGSLLGYT
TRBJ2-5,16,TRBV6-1,ASSDPRHGRGIGETQY
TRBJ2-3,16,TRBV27,ASSLSLAGGKEADTQY
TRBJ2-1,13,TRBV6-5,ATKPLGQGFNEQF
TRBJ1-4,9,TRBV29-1,SVSQNEKLF
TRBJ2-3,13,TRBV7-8,ASSFSRDRDLSQY
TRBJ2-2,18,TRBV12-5,ASGNLLGLAEEYNTGELF
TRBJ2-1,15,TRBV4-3,ASSQRSGGGPYNEQF
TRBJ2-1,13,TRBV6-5,ASLTLAGGDNEQF
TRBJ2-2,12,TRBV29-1,SVLTGANTGELF
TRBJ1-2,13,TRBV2,ASTPDPGVGGGYT
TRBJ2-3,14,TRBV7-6,ASSLNLAGSADTQY
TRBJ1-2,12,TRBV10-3,AVHAGQLNYGYT
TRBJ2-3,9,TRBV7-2,ASSLPDTQY
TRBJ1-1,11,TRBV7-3,ASSPQGATEAF
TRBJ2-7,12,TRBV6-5,ASSPGGLPYEQY
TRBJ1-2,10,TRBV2,ARRGRAYGYT
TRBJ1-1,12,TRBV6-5,ASSPQGMNTEAF
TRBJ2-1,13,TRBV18,ASSPGLAGYNEQF
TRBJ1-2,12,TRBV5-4,ASSLDRPSGGYT
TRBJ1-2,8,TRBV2,ANQAYGYT
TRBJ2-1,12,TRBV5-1,ASSPADPYNEQF
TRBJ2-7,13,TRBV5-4,ASSPRQGFAYEQY
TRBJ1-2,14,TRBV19,ASSKIQGSANYGYT
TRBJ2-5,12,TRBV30,AWSGVGGFETQY
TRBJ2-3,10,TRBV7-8,ASSPEADTQY